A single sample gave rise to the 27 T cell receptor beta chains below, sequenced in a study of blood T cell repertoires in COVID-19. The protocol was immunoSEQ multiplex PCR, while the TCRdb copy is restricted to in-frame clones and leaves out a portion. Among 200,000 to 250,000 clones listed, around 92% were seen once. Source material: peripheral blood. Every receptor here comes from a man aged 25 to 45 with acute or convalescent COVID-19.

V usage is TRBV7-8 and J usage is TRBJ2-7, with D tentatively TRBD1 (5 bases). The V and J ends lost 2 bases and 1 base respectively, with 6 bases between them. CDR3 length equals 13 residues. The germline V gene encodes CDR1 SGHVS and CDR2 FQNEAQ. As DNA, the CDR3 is TGTGCCAGCAGCTTAAGACAGTCCTACGAGCAGTACTTC. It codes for CASSLRQSYEQYF.

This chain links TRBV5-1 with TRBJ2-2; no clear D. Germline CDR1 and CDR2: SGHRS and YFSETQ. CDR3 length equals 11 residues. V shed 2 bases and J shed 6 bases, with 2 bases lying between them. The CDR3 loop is CASSFAGELFF. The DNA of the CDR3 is TGCGCCAGCAGCTTCGCCGGGGAGCTGTTTTTT.

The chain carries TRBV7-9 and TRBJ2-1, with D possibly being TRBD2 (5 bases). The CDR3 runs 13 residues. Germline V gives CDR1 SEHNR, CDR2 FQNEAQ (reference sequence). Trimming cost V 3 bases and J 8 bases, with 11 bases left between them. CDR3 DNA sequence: TGTGCCAGCAGCTTTAGTAACGGGGATGAGCAGTTCTTC. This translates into CASSFSNGDEQFF.

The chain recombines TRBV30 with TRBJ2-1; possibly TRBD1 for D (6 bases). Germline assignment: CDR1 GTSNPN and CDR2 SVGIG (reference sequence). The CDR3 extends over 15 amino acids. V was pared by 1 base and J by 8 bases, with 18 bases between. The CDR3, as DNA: TGTGCCTGGAGTGAGGGGGACCCCCGAGCGGATGAGCAGTTCTTC. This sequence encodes CAWSEGDPRADEQFF.

Here the CDR3 reads CASRTQEYTEAFF. The DNA for the CDR3 is TGTGCCAGCCGAACACAGGAATACACTGAAGCTTTCTTT. The rearrangement uses TRBV27 and TRBJ1-1; the D gene is possibly TRBD1 (5 bases). Germline V lookup: CDR1 MNHEY, CDR2 SMNVEV (reference sequence). This CDR3 comprises 13 residues. Trimming took 8 bases from V and 3 from J, leaving 13 bases between them.

For the CDR3, the DNA is TGTGCCAGCAGTCACGGTCGGAGGAACACTGAAGCTTTCTTT. It codes for CASSHGRRNTEAFF. V gene TRBV28 combines with J gene TRBJ1-1, with no clear D. Germline V gene data show CDR1 as MDHEN and CDR2 as SYDVKM. V was clipped by 5 bases and J by 1 base, with 11 bases between them. The length of the CDR3 is 14 residues.

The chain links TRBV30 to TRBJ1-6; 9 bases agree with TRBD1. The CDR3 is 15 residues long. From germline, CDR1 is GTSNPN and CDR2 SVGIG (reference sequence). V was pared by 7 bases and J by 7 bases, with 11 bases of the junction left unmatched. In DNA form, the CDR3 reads TGTGCCTACCTCAAGGACAGGGGACTAAATTCACCCCTCCACTTT. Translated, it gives CAYLKDRGLNSPLHF.

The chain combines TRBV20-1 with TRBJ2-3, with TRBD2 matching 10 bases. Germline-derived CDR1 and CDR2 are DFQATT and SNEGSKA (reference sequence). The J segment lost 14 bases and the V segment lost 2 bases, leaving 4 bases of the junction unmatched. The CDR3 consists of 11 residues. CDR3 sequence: CSARSGGVRYF. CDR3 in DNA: TGCAGTGCTAGAAGCGGGGGGGTGCGGTATTTT.

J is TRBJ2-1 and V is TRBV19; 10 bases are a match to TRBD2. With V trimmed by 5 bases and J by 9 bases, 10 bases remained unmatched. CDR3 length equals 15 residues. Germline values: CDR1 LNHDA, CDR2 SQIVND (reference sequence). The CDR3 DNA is TGTGCCAGTAGTGGGGTAGCGGGGGGCCGTACTGAGCAGTTCTTC. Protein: CASSGVAGGRTEQFF.

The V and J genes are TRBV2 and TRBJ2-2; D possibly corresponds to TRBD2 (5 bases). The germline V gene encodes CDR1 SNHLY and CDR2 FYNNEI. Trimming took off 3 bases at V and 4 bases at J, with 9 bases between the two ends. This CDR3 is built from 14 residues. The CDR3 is CASSDGLFTGELFF. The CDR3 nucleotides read TGTGCCAGCAGTGATGGACTCTTCACCGGGGAGCTGTTTTTT.

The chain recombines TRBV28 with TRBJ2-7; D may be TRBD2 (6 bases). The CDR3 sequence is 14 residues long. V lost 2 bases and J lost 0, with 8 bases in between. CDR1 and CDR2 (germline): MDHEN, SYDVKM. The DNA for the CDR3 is TGTGCCAGCAGTTTACCCGGGAGCTCCTACGAGCAGTACTTC. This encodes CASSLPGSSYEQYF.

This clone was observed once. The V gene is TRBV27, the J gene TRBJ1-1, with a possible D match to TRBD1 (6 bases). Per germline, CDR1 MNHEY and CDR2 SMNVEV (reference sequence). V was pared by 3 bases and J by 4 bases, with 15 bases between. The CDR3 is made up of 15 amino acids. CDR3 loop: CASSLGLWGLTEAFF. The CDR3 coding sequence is TGTGCCAGCAGTTTGGGTTTATGGGGGCTCACTGAAGCTTTCTTT.

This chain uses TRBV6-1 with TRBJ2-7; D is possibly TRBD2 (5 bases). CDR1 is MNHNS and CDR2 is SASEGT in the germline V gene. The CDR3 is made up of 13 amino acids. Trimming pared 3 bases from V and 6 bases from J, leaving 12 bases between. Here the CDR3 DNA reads TGTGCCAGCAGTGAGAGGGTCCAAAGCGAGCAGTACTTC. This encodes CASSERVQSEQYF.

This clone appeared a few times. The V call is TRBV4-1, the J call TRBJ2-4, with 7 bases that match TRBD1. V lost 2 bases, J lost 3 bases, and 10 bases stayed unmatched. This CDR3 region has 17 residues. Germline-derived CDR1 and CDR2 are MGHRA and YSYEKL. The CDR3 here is CASSQIARTGGKNIQYF. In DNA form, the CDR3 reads TGCGCCAGCAGCCAAATCGCCCGGACAGGCGGCAAAAACATTCAGTACTTC.

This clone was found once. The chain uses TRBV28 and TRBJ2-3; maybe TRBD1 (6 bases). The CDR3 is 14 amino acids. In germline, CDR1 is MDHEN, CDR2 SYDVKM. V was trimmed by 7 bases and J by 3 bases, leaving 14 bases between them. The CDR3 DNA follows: TGTGCCAGCAAAACAGGGTGGCGGACAGATACGCAGTATTTT. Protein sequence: CASKTGWRTDTQYF.

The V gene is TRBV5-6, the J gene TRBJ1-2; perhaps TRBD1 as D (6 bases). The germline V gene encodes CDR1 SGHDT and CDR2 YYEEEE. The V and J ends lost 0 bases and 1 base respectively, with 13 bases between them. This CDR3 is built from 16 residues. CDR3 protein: CASSLDRVDNNYGYTF. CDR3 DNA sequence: TGTGCCAGCAGCTTGGACAGGGTTGACAATAACTATGGCTACACCTTC.

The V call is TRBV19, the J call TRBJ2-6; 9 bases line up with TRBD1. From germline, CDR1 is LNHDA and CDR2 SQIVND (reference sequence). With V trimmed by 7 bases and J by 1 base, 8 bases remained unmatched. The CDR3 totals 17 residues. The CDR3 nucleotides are TGTGCCAGTACCCCCCGGGACAGGGTTTCTGGGGCCAACGTCCTGACTTTC. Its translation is CASTPRDRVSGANVLTF.

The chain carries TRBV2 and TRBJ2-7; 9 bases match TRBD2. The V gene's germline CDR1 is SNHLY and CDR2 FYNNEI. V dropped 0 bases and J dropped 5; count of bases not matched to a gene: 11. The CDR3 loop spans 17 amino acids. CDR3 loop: CASSEALSSGSSDEQYF. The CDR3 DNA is TGTGCCAGCAGTGAAGCGCTTAGTAGCGGGAGTAGCGACGAGCAGTACTTC.

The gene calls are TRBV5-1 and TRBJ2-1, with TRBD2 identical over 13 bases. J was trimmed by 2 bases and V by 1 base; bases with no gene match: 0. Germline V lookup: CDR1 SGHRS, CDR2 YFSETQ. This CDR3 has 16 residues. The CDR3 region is CASSLTSGGAYNEQFF. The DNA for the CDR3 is TGCGCCAGCAGCTTGACTAGCGGGGGGGCCTACAATGAGCAGTTCTTC.

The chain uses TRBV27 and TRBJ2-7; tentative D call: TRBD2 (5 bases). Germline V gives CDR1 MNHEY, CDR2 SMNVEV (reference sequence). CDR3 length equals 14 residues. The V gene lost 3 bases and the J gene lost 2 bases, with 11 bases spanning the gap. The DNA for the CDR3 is TGTGCCAGCAGTTTGATGAGGGAAGCCTACGAGCAGTACTTC. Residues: CASSLMREAYEQYF.

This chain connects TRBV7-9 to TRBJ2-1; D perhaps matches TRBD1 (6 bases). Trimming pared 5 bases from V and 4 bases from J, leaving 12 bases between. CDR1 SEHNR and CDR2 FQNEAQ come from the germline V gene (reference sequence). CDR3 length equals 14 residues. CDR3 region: CASSDQDSYNEQFF. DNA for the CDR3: TGTGCCAGCAGCGACCAGGACAGTTACAATGAGCAGTTCTTC.

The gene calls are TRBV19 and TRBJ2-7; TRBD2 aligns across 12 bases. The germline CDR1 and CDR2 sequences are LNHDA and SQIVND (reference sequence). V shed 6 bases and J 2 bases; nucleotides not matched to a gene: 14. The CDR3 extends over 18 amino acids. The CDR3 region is CASSLTSGRFRNAYEQYF. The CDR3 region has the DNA TGTGCCAGTAGCTTGACTAGCGGGAGATTTCGCAACGCCTACGAGCAGTACTTC.

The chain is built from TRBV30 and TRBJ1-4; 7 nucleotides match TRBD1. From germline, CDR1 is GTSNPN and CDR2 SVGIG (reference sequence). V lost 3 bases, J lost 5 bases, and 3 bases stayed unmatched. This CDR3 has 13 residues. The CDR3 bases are TGTGCCTGGAGCCGGGACAGCAATGAAAAACTGTTTTTT. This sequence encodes CAWSRDSNEKLFF.

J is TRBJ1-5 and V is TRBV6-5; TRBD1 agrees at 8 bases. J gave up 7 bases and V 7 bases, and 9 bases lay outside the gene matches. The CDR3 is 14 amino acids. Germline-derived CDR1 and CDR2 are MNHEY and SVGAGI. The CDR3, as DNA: TGTGCCAGCATTCCAGGACAGGGTTGGCAGCCCCAGCATTTT. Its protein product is CASIPGQGWQPQHF.

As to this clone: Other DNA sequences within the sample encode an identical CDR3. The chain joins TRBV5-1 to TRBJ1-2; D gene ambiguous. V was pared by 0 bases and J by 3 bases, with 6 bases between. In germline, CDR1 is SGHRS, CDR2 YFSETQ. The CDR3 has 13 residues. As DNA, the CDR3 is TGCGCCAGCAGCTTGGGCCAGGACTATGGCTACACCTTC. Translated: CASSLGQDYGYTF.

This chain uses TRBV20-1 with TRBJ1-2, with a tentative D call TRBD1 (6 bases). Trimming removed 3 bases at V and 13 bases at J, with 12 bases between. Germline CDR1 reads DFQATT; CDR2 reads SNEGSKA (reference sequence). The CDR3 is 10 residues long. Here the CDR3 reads CSASRTVGTF. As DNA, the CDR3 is TGCAGTGCTAGTCGGACAGTAGGCACCTTC.

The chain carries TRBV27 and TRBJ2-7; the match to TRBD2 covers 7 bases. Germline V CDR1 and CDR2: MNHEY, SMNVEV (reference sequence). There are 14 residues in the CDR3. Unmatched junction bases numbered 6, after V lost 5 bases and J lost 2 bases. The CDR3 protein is CASSPLGGAYEQYF. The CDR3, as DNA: TGTGCCAGCAGTCCCCTGGGAGGGGCCTACGAGCAGTACTTC.